This T cell receptor beta chain is from a study of T cell responses to AZD1222 COVID-19 vaccine. The germline CDR1 and CDR2 sequences are KGHSH and LQKENI. There are 14 residues in the CDR3. The V and J ends lost 4 bases and 5 bases respectively, with 12 bases between them. Study-wide results and caveats: Along spike, vaccine-associated CD4 TCRs were found throughout, with dominance at 160-218 and 743-854.

The assay was immunoSEQ multiplex PCR, and TCRdb's table has in-frame clones only and misses some. The table includes approximately 25,000 clones, 92% detected once. Remarks on this clone: Antigen unknown.

The V call is TRBV18, the J call TRBJ1-3; D is unclear. The sequenced sample was peripheral blood, obtained 28 days after the second AZD1222 dose. The source of this sequence is an adult who received the AZD1222 COVID-19 vaccine. CDR3 bases: TGTGCCAGCTCACTTCAACCTGGACGAAACACCATATATTTT. It is translated as CASSLQPGRNTIYF.